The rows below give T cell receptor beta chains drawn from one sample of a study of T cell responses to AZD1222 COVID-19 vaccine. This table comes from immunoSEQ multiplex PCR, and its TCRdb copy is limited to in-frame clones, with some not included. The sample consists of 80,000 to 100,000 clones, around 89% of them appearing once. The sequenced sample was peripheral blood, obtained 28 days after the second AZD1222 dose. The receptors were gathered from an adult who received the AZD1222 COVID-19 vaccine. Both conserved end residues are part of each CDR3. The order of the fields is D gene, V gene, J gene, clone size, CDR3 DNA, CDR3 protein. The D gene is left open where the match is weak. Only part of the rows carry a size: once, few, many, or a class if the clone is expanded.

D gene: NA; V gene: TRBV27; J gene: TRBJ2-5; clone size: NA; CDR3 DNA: TGTGCCAGCAGCTTAACCGGGACCCCTTGGACCCAGTACTTC; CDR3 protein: CASSLTGTPWTQYF
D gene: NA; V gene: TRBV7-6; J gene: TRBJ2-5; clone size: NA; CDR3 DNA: TGTGCCAGCAGCCTGGGGGAAGAGACCCAGTACTTC; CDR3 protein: CASSLGEETQYF
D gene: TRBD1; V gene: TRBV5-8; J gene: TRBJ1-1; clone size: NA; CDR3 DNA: TGTGCCAGCAGCTTCGGACAGGGTCCGGTTGGGGACACTGAAGCTTTCTTT; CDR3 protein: CASSFGQGPVGDTEAFF
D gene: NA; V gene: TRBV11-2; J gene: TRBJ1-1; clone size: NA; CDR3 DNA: TGTGCCAGCAGCTTAGATTCCCCGAGGGCACACAGAAAAGCACGCGCTGAAGCTTTCTTT; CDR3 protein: CASSLDSPRAHRKARAEAFF
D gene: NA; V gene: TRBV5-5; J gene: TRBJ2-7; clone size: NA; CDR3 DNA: TGTGCCAGCGCCTTACGGCGTGAGCAGCAGTACTTC; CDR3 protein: CASALRREQQYF
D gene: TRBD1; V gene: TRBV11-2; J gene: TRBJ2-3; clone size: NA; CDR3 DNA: TGTGCCAGCAGCTTAGCGGGACAGGGGGGCACAGATACGCAGTATTTT; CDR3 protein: CASSLAGQGGTDTQYF
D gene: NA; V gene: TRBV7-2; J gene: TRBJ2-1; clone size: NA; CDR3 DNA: TGTGCCAGCAGCTTATATGGGACAAGCGAGGGGAGGGATGAGCAGTTCTTC; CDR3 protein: CASSLYGTSEGRDEQFF
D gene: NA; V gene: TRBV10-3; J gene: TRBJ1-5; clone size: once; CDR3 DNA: TGTGCCATCAGTGAGTCGAATCAGCCCCAGCATTTT; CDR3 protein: CAISESNQPQHF
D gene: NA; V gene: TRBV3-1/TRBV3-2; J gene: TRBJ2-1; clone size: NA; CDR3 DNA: TGTGCCAGCAGCCAGTACTGGGGGTTCGATGAGCAGTTCTTC; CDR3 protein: CASSQYWGFDEQFF
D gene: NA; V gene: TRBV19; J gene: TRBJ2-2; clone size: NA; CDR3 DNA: TGTGCCAGTAGTCCCCCCTTGGGGGAGCTGTTTTTT; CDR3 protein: CASSPPLGELFF
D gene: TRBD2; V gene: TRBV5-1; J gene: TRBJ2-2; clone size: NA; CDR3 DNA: TGCGCCAGCAGCTTTGACGGGACTAGCACCGGGGAGCTGTTTTTT; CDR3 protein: CASSFDGTSTGELFF
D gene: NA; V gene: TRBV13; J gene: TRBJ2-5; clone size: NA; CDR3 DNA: TGTGCCAGCAGCTTAGTACAGTTAAGGGACCAGTACTTC; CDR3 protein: CASSLVQLRDQYF
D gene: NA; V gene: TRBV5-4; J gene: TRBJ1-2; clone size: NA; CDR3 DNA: TGTGCCAGCAGCTCTGACAGTTTACGGTATGGCTACACCTTC; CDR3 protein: CASSSDSLRYGYTF
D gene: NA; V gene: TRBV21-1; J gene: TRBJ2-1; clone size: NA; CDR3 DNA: TGTGCCAGCAGCTCTAGCGGCCCTACCTACAATGAGCAGTTCTTC; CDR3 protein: CASSSSGPTYNEQFF
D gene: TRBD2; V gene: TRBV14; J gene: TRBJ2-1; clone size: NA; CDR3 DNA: TGTGCCAGCAGCCAAGATACGGAGCGGGAGGGCAATGAGCAGTTCTTC; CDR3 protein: CASSQDTEREGNEQFF
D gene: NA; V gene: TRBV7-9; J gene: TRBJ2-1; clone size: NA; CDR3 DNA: TGTGCCAGCAGCCCCGGGCCGTCCTACAATGAGCAGTTCTTC; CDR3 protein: CASSPGPSYNEQFF